A selection of T cell receptor beta chains follows, all from one sample in a study of blood T cell repertoires in COVID-19. The repertoire was sequenced with immunoSEQ multiplex PCR; TCRdb's copy has only in-frame clones and lacks some. The data contain around 100,000 clones, approximately 83% of them singletons. Sequencing input: peripheral blood. The origin of the receptors is a man aged 60-69 years with acute or convalescent COVID-19. Both conserved end residues are part of each CDR3. D genes are given only for firm matches. A row's size may be missing; if present it is once, few, many or a size class.

D	size	V	J	DNA	CDR3
.	.	TRBV5-1	TRBJ1-1	TGCGCCAGCAGCTTGAGGGGCGGTTCCACTGAAGCTTTCTTT	CASSLRGGSTEAFF
TRBD1	.	TRBV6-5	TRBJ1-2	TGTGCCAGCAGTTTTGACAGGGGCCCGAACTATGGCTACACCTTC	CASSFDRGPNYGYTF
.	few	TRBV9	TRBJ2-1	TGTGCCAGCAGCCGAACAGGGTTACCCTACAATGAGCAGTTCTTC	CASSRTGLPYNEQFF
TRBD1	.	TRBV6-5	TRBJ1-1	TGTGCCAGCAGTTACTCTGAGGGGGCCACTGAAGCTTTCTTT	CASSYSEGATEAFF
.	.	TRBV6-2/TRBV6-3	TRBJ1-2	TGTGCCAGCAGTGACAGCGCGTATGGCTACACCTTC	CASSDSAYGYTF
TRBD1	.	TRBV9	TRBJ1-2	TGTGCCAGCAGTTCCGAGGGGGCGGGCTATGGCTACACCTTC	CASSSEGAGYGYTF
TRBD1	.	TRBV5-8	TRBJ2-5	TGTGCCAGCAGCCGGGGGACAGGGGGAGAGACCCAGTACTTC	CASSRGTGGETQYF
TRBD1	.	TRBV6-5	TRBJ1-6	TGTGCCAGCAACCGACAGGGGCTGGGCTCACCCCTCCACTTT	CASNRQGLGSPLHF
TRBD1	.	TRBV24-1	TRBJ2-3	TGTGCCAACACGGACAGGGAATATTCTAGCACAGATACGCAGTATTTT	CANTDREYSSTDTQYF
.	.	TRBV15	TRBJ1-3	TGTGCCACCAGCAGAGGGAGACCCAACTCTGGAAACACCATATATTTT	CATSRGRPNSGNTIYF
.	.	TRBV4-1	TRBJ1-5	TGCGCCAGCAGCCAAGATCTCTACAGGGATAGCAATCAGCCCCAGCATTTT	CASSQDLYRDSNQPQHF
TRBD2	.	TRBV6-5	TRBJ2-1	TGTGCCAGCAGTAGGACTAGCGTATCCTACAATGAGCAGTTCTTC	CASSRTSVSYNEQFF
.	.	TRBV2	TRBJ2-1	TGTGCCTTGGCGAGGGAGAGCTCCTACAATGAGCAGTTCTTC	CALARESSYNEQFF
.	.	TRBV21-1	TRBJ2-7	TGTGCCAGCAGCAAAGAGGACAGGGGAGGGCACGAGCAGTACTTC	CASSKEDRGGHEQYF
TRBD1	.	TRBV5-4	TRBJ1-2	TGTGCCAGCAGCCTCCGGACAGGGCTCGGTGGCTACACCTTC	CASSLRTGLGGYTF
.	once	TRBV6-4	TRBJ1-6	TGTGCCAGCAGTGGCTACGTTAATTCACCCCTCCACTTT	CASSGYVNSPLHF
.	once	TRBV11-2	TRBJ1-1	TGTGCCAGCAGCTTAGTGGCCAAGAACACTGAAGCTTTCTTT	CASSLVAKNTEAFF
.	.	TRBV5-1	TRBJ1-2	TGCGCCAGCAGCTTGGCGGGGAACGGCTACACCTTC	CASSLAGNGYTF
TRBD1	.	TRBV27	TRBJ1-4	TGTGCCAGCAGTTTAAATGAGGCAGGGGGCTTCGGTAAACTGTTTTTT	CASSLNEAGGFGKLFF
TRBD2	.	TRBV5-1	TRBJ2-5	TGCGCCAGCAGCCCTAAGGGGAGCGGGGGAAAAGGGAAGACCCAGTACTTC	CASSPKGSGGKGKTQYF
TRBD1	.	TRBV5-8	TRBJ2-5	TGTGCCAGCAGCTGGGCGGGGACAGGGGGAGAGACCCAGTACTTC	CASSWAGTGGETQYF
TRBD1	.	TRBV7-2	TRBJ1-4	TGTGCCAGCAGCTTAGCATGGACAGGGGATGAAAAACTGTTTTTT	CASSLAWTGDEKLFF
.	.	TRBV7-7	TRBJ2-3	TGTGCTAGCAGCTTACTGGGGACTAGCACAGATACGCAGTATTTT	CASSLLGTSTDTQYF
TRBD1	.	TRBV7-9	TRBJ2-7	TGTGCCAGCAGCTTATCAGGATCTGGGACAGGCTCCTACGAGCAGTACTTC	CASSLSGSGTGSYEQYF
TRBD1	.	TRBV27	TRBJ1-1	TGTGCCAGCAGTTGGGGACAGGGCCTTACTTTGAACACTGAAGCTTTCTTT	CASSWGQGLTLNTEAFF
.	.	TRBV24-1	TRBJ1-2	TGTGCCACCGAGGGAGACGGACACTATGGCTACACCTTC	CATEGDGHYGYTF
.	few	TRBV11-1	TRBJ1-2	TGTGCCACCCAAGACAAGTCCCTCTATGGCTACACCTTC	CATQDKSLYGYTF
.	.	TRBV6-5	TRBJ2-3	TGTGCCACCGGGAACACAGATACGCAGTATTTT	CATGNTDTQYF